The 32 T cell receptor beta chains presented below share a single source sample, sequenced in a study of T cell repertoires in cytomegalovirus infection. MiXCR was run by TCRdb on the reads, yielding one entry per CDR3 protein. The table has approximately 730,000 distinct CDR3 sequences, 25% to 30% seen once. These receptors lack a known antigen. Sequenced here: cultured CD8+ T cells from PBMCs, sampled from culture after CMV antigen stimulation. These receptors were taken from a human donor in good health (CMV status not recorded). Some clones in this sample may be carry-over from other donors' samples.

CDR3 DNA: TGCAGTGCTAGAGAACAGGGTAACTATGGCTACACCTTC. The encoded protein is CSAREQGNYGYTF. The chain uses TRBV20-1 and TRBJ1-2; D possibly corresponds to TRBD1 (6 bases). Trimming took 0 bases from V and 1 from J, leaving 6 bases between them. This CDR3 has 13 amino acids. Germline V gene sequence: CDR1 DFQATT, CDR2 SNEGSKA (reference sequence).

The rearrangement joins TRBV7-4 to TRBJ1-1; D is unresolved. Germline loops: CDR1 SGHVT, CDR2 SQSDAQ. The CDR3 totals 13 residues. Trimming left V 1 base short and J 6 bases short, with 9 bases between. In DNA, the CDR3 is TGTGCCAGCAGCTTAGTCGCGGAACCTGAAGCTTTCTTT. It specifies CASSLVAEPEAFF. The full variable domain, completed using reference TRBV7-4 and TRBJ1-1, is GAGVSQSPRYKVAKRGRDVALRCDSISGHVTLYWYRQTLGQGSEVLTYSQSDAQRDKSGRPSGRFSAERPERSVSTLKIQRTEQGDSAVYLCASSLVAEPEAFFGQGTRLTVV.

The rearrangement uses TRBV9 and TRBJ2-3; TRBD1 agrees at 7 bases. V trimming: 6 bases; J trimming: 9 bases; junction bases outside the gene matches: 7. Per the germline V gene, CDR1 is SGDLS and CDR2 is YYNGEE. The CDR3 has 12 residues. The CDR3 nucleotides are TGTGCCAGCAAAGGGGGCCTAGGGACGCAGTATTTT. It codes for CASKGGLGTQYF.

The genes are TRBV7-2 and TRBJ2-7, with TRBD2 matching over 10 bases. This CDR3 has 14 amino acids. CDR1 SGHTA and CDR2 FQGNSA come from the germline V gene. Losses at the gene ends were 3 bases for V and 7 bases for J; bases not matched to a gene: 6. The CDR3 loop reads CASSFSGGAGEQYV. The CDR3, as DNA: TGTGCCAGCAGCTTCAGCGGGGGGGCCGGTGAGCAGTACGTC.

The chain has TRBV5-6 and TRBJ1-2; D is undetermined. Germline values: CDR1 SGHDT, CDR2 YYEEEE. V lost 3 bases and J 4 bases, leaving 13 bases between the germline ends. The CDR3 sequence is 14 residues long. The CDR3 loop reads CASSSGGSSYGYTF. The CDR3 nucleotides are TGTGCCAGCAGCTCGGGAGGGTCCAGCTATGGCTACACCTTC.

In DNA form, the CDR3 reads TGTGCCAGCAGCGGGACATCTAGATGGGGCTACACCTTC. Encoded protein: CASSGTSRWGYTF. The genes are TRBV7-9 and TRBJ1-2; D possibly corresponds to TRBD1 (6 bases). Germline V CDR1 and CDR2: SEHNR, FQNEAQ (reference sequence). This CDR3 region has 13 residues. Trimming left V 5 bases short and J 8 bases short, with 15 bases between.

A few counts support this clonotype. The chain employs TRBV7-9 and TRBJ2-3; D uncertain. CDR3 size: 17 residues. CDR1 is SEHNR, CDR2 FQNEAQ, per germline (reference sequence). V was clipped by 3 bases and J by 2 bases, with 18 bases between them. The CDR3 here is CASSFSPALSLTDTQYF. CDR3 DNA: TGTGCCAGCAGCTTTTCACCAGCGCTGTCCCTCACAGATACGCAGTATTTT.

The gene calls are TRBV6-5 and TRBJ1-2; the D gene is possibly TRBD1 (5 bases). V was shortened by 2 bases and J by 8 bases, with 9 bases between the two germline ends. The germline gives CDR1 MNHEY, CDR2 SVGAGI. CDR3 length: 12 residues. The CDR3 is CASSYGRGGYTF. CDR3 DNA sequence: TGTGCCAGCAGTTACGGGCGGGGGGGCTACACCTTC.

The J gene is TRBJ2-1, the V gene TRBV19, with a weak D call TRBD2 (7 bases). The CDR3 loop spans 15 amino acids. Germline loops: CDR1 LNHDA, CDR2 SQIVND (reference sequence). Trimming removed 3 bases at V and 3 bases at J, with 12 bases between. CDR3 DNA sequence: TGTGCCAGTAGTATGGGGGGGGGCTTCTACAATGAGCAGTTCTTC. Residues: CASSMGGGFYNEQFF. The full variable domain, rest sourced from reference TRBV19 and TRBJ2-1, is DGGITQSPKYLFRKEGQNVTLSCEQNLNHDAMYWYRQDPGQGLRLIYYSQIVNDFQKGDIAEGYSVSREKKESFPLTVTSAQKNPTAFYLCASSMGGGFYNEQFFGPGTRLTVL.

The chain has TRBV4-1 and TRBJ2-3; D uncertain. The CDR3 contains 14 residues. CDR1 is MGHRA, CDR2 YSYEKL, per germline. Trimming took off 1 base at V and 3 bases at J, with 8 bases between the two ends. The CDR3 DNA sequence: TGCGCCAGCAGCCAAGTCGCCGGGACAGATACGCAGTATTTT. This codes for CASSQVAGTDTQYF.

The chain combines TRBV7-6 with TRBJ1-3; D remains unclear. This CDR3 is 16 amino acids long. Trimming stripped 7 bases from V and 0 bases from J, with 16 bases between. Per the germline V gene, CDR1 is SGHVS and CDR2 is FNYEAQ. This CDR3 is CASTPEGGYSGNTIYF. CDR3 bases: TGTGCCAGCACCCCAGAGGGCGGATACTCTGGAAACACCATATATTTT.

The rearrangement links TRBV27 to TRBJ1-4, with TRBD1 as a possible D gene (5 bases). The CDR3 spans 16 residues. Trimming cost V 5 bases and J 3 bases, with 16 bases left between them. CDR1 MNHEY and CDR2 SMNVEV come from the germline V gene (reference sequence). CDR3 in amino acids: CASSLGAGHANEKLFF. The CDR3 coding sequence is TGTGCCAGCAGTCTCGGGGCGGGCCACGCTAATGAAAAACTGTTTTTT.

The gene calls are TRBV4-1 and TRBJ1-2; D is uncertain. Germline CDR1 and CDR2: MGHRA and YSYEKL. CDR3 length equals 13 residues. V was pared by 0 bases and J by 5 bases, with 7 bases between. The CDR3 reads CASSQDLSYGYTF. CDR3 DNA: TGCGCCAGCAGCCAAGATCTCTCATATGGCTACACCTTC.

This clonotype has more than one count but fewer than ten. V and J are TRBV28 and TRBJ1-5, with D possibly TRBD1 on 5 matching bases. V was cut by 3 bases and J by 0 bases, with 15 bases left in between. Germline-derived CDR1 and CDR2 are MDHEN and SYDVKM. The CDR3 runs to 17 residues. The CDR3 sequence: CASSLGRGVYSNQPQHF. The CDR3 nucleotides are TGTGCCAGCAGTTTGGGGCGTGGGGTATATAGCAATCAGCCCCAGCATTTT.

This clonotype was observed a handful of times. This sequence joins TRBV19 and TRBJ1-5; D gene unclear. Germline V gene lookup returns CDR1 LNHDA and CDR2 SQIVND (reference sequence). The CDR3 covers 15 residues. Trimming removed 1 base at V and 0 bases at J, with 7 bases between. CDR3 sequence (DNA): TGTGCCAGTAGTATAGGGGTCCTTAGCAATCAGCCCCAGCATTTT. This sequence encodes CASSIGVLSNQPQHF.

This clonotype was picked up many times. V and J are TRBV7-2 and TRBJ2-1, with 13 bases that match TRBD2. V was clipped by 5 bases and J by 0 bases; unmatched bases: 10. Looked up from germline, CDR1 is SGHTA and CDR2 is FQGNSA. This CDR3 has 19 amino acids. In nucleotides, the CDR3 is TGTGCCAGCAGCCAACTAGCGGGGGGGCTCTTGGGCTCCTACAATGAGCAGTTCTTC. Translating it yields CASSQLAGGLLGSYNEQFF.

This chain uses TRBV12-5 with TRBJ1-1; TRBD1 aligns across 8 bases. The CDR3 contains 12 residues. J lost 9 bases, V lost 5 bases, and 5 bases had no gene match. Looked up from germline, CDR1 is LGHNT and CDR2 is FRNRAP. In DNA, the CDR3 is TGTGCTAGTGGTAACAACAGGGGGAAAGCTTTCTTT. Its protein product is CASGNNRGKAFF. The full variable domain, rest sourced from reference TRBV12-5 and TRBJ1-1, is DARVTQTPRHKVTEMGQEVTMRCQPILGHNTVFWYRQTMMQGLELLAYFRNRAPLDDSGMPKDRFSAEMPDATLATLKIQPSEPRDSAVYFCASGNNRGKAFFGQGTRLTVV.

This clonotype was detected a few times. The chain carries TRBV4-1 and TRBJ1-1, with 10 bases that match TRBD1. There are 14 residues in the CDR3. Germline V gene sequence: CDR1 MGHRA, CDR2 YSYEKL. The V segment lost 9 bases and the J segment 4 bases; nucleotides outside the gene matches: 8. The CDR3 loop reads CASGAGQGSTEAFF. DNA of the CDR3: TGCGCCAGTGGAGCGGGACAGGGGAGCACTGAAGCTTTCTTT.

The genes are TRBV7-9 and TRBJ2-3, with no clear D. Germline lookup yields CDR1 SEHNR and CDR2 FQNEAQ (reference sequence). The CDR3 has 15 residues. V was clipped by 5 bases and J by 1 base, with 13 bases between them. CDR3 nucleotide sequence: TGTGCCAGCAGCCCAAACACGGCTGGCACAGATACGCAGTATTTT. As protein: CASSPNTAGTDTQYF.

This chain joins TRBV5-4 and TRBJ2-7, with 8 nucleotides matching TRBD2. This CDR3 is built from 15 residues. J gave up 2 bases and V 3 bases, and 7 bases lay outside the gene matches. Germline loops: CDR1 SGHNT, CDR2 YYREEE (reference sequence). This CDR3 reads CASSSRGASTYEQYV. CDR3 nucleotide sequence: TGTGCCAGCAGCTCGCGGGGGGCTAGCACCTACGAGCAGTACGTC.

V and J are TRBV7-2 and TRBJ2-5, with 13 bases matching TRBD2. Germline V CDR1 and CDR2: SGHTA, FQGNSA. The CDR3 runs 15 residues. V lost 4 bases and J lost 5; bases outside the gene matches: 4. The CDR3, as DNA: TGTGCCAGCAGCTATACTAGCGGGGGGGGGGAGACCCAGTACTTC. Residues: CASSYTSGGGETQYF.

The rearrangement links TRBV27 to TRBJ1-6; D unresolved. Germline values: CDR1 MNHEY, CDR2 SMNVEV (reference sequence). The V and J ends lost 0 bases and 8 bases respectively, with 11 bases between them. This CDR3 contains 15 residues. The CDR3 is CASSLSDTTYSPLHF. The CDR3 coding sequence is TGTGCCAGCAGTTTATCCGACACCACCTATTCACCCCTCCACTTT.

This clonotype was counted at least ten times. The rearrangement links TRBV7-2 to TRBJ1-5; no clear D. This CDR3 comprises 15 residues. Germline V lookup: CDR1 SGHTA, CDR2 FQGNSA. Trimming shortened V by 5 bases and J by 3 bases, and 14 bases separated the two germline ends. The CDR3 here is CASSHNDGNNQPQHF. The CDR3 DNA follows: TGTGCCAGCAGCCATAATGACGGCAACAATCAGCCCCAGCATTTT.

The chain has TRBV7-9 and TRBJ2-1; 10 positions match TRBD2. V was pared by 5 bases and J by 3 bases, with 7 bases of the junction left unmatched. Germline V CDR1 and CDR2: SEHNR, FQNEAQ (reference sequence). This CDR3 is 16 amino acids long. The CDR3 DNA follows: TGTGCCAGCAGCCCAGATAGCGGGGGGCTCTACAATGAGCAGTTCTTC. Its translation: CASSPDSGGLYNEQFF.

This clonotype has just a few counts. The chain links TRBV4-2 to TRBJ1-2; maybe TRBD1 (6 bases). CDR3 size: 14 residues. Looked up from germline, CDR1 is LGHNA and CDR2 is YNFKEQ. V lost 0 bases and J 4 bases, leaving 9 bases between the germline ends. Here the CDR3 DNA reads TGTGCCAGCAGCCAAGAGGCGGACAGCTATGGCTACACCTTC. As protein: CASSQEADSYGYTF.

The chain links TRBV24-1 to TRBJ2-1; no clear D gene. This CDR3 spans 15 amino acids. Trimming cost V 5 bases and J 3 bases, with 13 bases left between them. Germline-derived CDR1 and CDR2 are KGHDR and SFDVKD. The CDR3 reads CATSAQENSYNEQFF. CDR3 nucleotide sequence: TGTGCCACCAGTGCCCAGGAGAATAGCTACAATGAGCAGTTCTTC.

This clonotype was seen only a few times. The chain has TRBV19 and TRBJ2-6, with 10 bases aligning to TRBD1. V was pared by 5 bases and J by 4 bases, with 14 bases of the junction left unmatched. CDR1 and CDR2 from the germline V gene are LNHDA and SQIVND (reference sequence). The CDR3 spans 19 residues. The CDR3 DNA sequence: TGTGCCAGTAGTCCCCTTCTCGGACAGGGGGTAGGAGGGGCCAACGTCCTGACTTTC. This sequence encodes CASSPLLGQGVGGANVLTF.

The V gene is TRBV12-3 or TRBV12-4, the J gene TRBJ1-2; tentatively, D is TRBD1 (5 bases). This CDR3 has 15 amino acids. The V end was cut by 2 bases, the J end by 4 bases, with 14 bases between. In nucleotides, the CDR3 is TGTGCCAGCAGTTTATGGCTCTCCGGGGCCTATGGCTACACCTTC. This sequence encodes CASSLWLSGAYGYTF.

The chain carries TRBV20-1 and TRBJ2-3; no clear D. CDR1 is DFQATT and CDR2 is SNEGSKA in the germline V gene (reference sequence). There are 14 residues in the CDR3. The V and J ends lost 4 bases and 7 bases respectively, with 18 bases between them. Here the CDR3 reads CSATISPMAHTQYF. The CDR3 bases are TGCAGTGCTACAATTTCCCCGATGGCCCATACGCAGTATTTT.

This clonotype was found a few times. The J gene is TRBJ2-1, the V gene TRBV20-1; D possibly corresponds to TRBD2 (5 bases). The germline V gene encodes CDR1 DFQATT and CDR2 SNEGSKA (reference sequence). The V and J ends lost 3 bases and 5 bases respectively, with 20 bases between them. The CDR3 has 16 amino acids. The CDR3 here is CSARPPWRAGDNEQFF. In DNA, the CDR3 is TGCAGTGCTAGGCCACCTTGGCGGGCAGGAGACAATGAGCAGTTCTTC.

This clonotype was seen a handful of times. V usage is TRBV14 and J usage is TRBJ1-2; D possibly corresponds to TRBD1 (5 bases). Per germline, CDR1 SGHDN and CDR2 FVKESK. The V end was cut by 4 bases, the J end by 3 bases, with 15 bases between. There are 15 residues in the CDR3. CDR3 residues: CASSPEQPGYYGYTF. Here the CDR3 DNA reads TGTGCCAGCAGCCCCGAACAGCCAGGGTACTATGGCTACACCTTC.

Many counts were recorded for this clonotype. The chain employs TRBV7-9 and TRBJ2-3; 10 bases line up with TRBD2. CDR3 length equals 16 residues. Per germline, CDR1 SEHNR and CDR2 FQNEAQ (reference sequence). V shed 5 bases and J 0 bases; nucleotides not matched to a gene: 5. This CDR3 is CASSRRTSGSTDTQYF. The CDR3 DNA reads TGTGCCAGCAGCCGGCGGACTAGCGGTAGCACAGATACGCAGTATTTT.